This is a list of T cell receptor beta chains from one sample in a study of blood T cell repertoires in COVID-19. The data were produced by immunoSEQ multiplex PCR, yet TCRdb's version contains in-frame clones alone and is incomplete. The sample contains 90,000 to 140,000 clones, about four fifths of which appear only once. Material for sequencing was peripheral blood. The receptors stem from a woman in her 70s with acute or convalescent COVID-19. Both conserved end residues are part of each CDR3. A D gene is named only where the DNA matches it firmly. A clone size is listed for some rows: how often the clone was seen (once, few, many), or a class if it is expanded.

TRBV11-1	TRBD2	.	TRBJ2-7	TGTGCCAGCAGCCTGCGGGAGGGATCCTACGAGCAGTACTTC	CASSLREGSYEQYF
TRBV27	.	.	TRBJ1-4	TGTGCCAGCAGTTTACAGGGTGGCGAAAAACTGTTTTTT	CASSLQGGEKLFF
TRBV24-1	TRBD1	.	TRBJ1-2	TGTGCCACCAGTCTATGGGACAGGGTGAGGGATGGCTACACCTTC	CATSLWDRVRDGYTF
TRBV2	TRBD1	.	TRBJ1-6	TGTGCCAGCACCGGACAGGGTTTGAATAATTCACCCCTCCACTTT	CASTGQGLNNSPLHF
TRBV12-3/TRBV12-4	.	.	TRBJ2-5	TGTGCCAGCAGTTCGGGGTCCGGGGAGACCCAGTACTTC	CASSSGSGETQYF
TRBV4-1	.	.	TRBJ1-2	TGCGCCAGCAGCCAAGAGGGGAGGGAGGTTATTAACTATGGCTACACCTTC	CASSQEGREVINYGYTF
TRBV30	.	once	TRBJ2-7	TGTGCCTGGAATCGGGGTACCTACGAGCAGTACTTC	CAWNRGTYEQYF
TRBV28	.	.	TRBJ1-2	TGTGCCAGCAGTCATAGGAGCGGGCCCTATGGCTACACCTTC	CASSHRSGPYGYTF
TRBV24-1	TRBD1	.	TRBJ1-5	TGTGCCACCAGTGATTTACCCGGGACAGGTCCTAGCAATCAGCCCCAGCATTTT	CATSDLPGTGPSNQPQHF
TRBV5-1	.	.	TRBJ2-7	TGCGCCAGCAGCTCAACGGGATCCTACGAGCAGTACTTC	CASSSTGSYEQYF
TRBV3-1/TRBV3-2	.	.	TRBJ1-1	TGTGCCAGCAGCCAAGCCGGGACAGAAGCTTTCTTT	CASSQAGTEAFF
TRBV5-1	TRBD1	.	TRBJ2-5	TGCGCCAGCAGCTTGGGATCTACGGGACAGGGGGAGACCCAGTACTTC	CASSLGSTGQGETQYF
TRBV14	TRBD1	.	TRBJ2-3	TGTGCCAGCAGACGAACAGGGGCGCAGCAGTATTTT	CASRRTGAQQYF
TRBV5-1	TRBD1	few	TRBJ1-2	TGCGCCAGCAGCTTGGGTCAGGGGGAACCGGCAAGCGATGGCTACACCTTC	CASSLGQGEPASDGYTF
TRBV15	TRBD2	.	TRBJ2-3	TGTGCCACCAGCAGAGATGGGGGGGAAGGTGCAGATACGCAGTATTTT	CATSRDGGEGADTQYF
TRBV14	.	once	TRBJ1-2	TGTGCCAGCACAGGTTTTAACTATGGCTACACCTTC	CASTGFNYGYTF
TRBV28	.	.	TRBJ1-2	TGTGCCAGCAGTTTTCAGGGTCGAGGAGGCTACACCTTC	CASSFQGRGGYTF
TRBV7-9	.	few	TRBJ2-1	TGTGCCAGCAGCTTAGCAGGGGGGGGTGAGCAGTTCTTC	CASSLAGGGEQFF
TRBV7-9	.	.	TRBJ1-6	TGTGCCAGCAGCACTACCGCGGGGAGCGGTTCACCCCTCCACTTT	CASSTTAGSGSPLHF
TRBV14	TRBD1	.	TRBJ1-2	TGTGCCAGCAGCCTCGACAGGGGCCGCAACTATGGCTACACCTTC	CASSLDRGRNYGYTF
TRBV28	TRBD1	many	TRBJ1-5	TGTGCCAGCAGGGGGACAGGGGGCAATCAGCCCCAGCATTTT	CASRGTGGNQPQHF
TRBV30	.	.	TRBJ1-2	TGTGCCTGGAGTGTGGGTTCTGGAGCTAAGAGCTACACCTTC	CAWSVGSGAKSYTF
TRBV6-5	TRBD1	.	TRBJ1-2	TGTGCCACCGGGGGACAGGGAACAGGGCACTATGGCTACACCTTC	CATGGQGTGHYGYTF
TRBV28	.	few	TRBJ1-2	TGTGCCAGCAGTCCGGACTATGGCTACACCTTC	CASSPDYGYTF
TRBV18	TRBD1	.	TRBJ1-5	TGTGCCAGCTCACCACGCCCCACAGGGGCAGGCAATCAGCCCCAGCATTTT	CASSPRPTGAGNQPQHF
TRBV28	.	.	TRBJ1-3	TGTGCCAGCAGTCCACAAACTGGAAACACCATATATTTT	CASSPQTGNTIYF
TRBV27	TRBD1	once	TRBJ1-5	TGTGCCAGCAGTGTAAACAGGGGAAACAATCAGCCCCAGCATTTT	CASSVNRGNNQPQHF
TRBV19	.	few	TRBJ2-1	TGTGCCAGTAGTATTTCCCGCAATGAGCAGTTCTTC	CASSISRNEQFF
TRBV12-3/TRBV12-4	.	.	TRBJ2-7	TGTGCCAGCAGTTTGCGGAGGGACCACGAGCAGTACTTC	CASSLRRDHEQYF
TRBV11-2	.	.	TRBJ2-1	TGTGCCAGCAGCCCCGGGCAGGGGATATACAATGAGCAGTTCTTC	CASSPGQGIYNEQFF
TRBV11-3	TRBD1	.	TRBJ1-2	TGTGCCAGCAGCACCTCGGGACAGGAAAAGCCTAACTATGGCTACACCTTC	CASSTSGQEKPNYGYTF
TRBV7-8	.	few	TRBJ1-1	TGTGCCAGCAGCTTAGACAGGAACACTGAAGCTTTCTTT	CASSLDRNTEAFF
TRBV7-9	.	.	TRBJ2-2	TGTGCCAGCAGCTCCACGCGGGCGGGGCACACCGGGGAGCTGTTTTTT	CASSSTRAGHTGELFF
TRBV4-2	.	.	TRBJ2-1	TGTGCCAGCAGCCCTACAGGCAATGAGCAGTTCTTC	CASSPTGNEQFF
TRBV7-3	TRBD2	.	TRBJ2-5	TGTGCCAGCAGCTTAGGGGGACTAGCGGAAGAGACCCAGTACTTC	CASSLGGLAEETQYF
TRBV27	.	.	TRBJ1-2	TGTGCCAGCAGTTTTATGGGCTACACCTTC	CASSFMGYTF
TRBV4-3	.	.	TRBJ1-5	TGCGCCAGCAGCCAAGATCGGAGAGGCAATCAGCCCCAGCATTTT	CASSQDRRGNQPQHF
TRBV2	.	.	TRBJ1-1	TGTGCCAGCAGTGTACCCGGGGGATTAATGGATGAAGCTTTCTTT	CASSVPGGLMDEAFF
TRBV5-1	.	.	TRBJ2-1	TGCGCCAGCAGCTTGGTGCGCGGGGTCAATGAGCAGTTCTTC	CASSLVRGVNEQFF
TRBV10-3	TRBD2	.	TRBJ2-3	TGTGCCATCAGTGTAGAGACCGGGACTAGCGGGACAGATACGCAGTATTTT	CAISVETGTSGTDTQYF
TRBV18	.	few	TRBJ2-2	TGTGCCAGCTCACCTGGAGGGTCGAACACCGGGGAGCTGTTTTTT	CASSPGGSNTGELFF